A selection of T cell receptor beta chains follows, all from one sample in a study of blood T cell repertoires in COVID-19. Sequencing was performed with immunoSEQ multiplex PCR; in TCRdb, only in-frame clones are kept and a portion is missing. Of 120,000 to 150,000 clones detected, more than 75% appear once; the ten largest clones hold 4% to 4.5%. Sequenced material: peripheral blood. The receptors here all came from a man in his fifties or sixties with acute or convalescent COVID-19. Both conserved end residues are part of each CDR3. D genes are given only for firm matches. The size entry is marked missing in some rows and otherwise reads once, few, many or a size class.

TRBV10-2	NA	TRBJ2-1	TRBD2	TGCGCCAGCAGTGAGTCTAGACTAGCGGTTAATGAGCAGTTCTTC	CASSESRLAVNEQFF
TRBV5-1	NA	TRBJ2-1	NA	TGCGCCAGCAGCGTGGAACCCGGGGTATCGTGGGATTCGACCGCCAATGAGCAGTTCTTC	CASSVEPGVSWDSTANEQFF
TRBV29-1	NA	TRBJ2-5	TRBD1	TGCAGCGTTGAGGACAGGTTCCAAGAGACCCAGTACTTC	CSVEDRFQETQYF
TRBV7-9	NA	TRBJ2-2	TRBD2	TGTGCCAGCAGCTTCCAGAGCGGGAGGGCCGGGGAGCTGTTTTTT	CASSFQSGRAGELFF
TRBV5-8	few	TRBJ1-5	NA	TGTGCCAGCAGTATCGGCCAGGGGCAATATAGCAATCAGCCCCAGCATTTT	CASSIGQGQYSNQPQHF
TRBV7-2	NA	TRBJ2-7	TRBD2	TGTGCCAGCAGCCCCCTCCCGGGAGGCCTCTCCTACGAGCAGTACTTC	CASSPLPGGLSYEQYF
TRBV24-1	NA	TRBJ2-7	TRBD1	TGTGCCACCAGTGACGGACAGGGGGACGAGCAGTACTTC	CATSDGQGDEQYF
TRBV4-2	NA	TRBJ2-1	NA	TGTGCCAGCAGCCAACCCCCGGTGAGTAGTCAGCAGTTCTTC	CASSQPPVSSQQFF
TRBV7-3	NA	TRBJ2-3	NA	TGTGCCAGCAGCACCACGCTCGGGAGATTAGATACGCAGTATTTT	CASSTTLGRLDTQYF
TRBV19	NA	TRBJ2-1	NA	TGTGCCAGTAGGACCGGCGGCGGCGGGAATGAGCAGTTCTTC	CASRTGGGGNEQFF
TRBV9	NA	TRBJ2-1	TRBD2	TGTGCCAGCAGCGTAACTAGCGGGAGGCAGTACAATGAGCAGTTCTTC	CASSVTSGRQYNEQFF
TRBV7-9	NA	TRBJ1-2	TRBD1	TGTGCCAGCAGTTCCGGACAGGCTTTAAGATCGGATGGCTACACCTTC	CASSSGQALRSDGYTF
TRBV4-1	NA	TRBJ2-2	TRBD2	TGCGCCAGCAGCCAGCACACGGGGGGAGGCACCGGGGAGCTGTTTTTT	CASSQHTGGGTGELFF
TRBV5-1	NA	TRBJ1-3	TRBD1	TGCGCCAGCAGTTCGGAAGGGACAGGGCGCGGAAACACCATATATTTT	CASSSEGTGRGNTIYF
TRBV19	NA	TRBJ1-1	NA	TGTGCCAGTAGTATAGAGGGAGGGGTCACTGAAGCTTTCTTT	CASSIEGGVTEAFF
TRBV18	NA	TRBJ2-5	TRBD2	TGTGCCAGCCGCGGACTAGCGGGAGAGACCCAGTACTTC	CASRGLAGETQYF
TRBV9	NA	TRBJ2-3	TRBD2	TGTGCCAGCAGCGTAGGCCCTAGCGGGAACACAGATACGCAGTATTTT	CASSVGPSGNTDTQYF
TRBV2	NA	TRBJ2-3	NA	TGTGCCAGCACCAGACCCGGCAGGGGAAAGTATTTT	CASTRPGRGKYF
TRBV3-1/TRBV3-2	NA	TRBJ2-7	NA	TGTGCCAGCAGCCCGGACTTCTCCTACGAGCAGTACTTC	CASSPDFSYEQYF
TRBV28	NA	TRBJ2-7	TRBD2	TGTGCCAGCAGTACCTCCGGGGGGGGGAACGAGCAGTACTTC	CASSTSGGGNEQYF
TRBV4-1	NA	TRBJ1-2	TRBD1	TGCGCCAGCAGCCAAGAACCACAGGGGGTCTATGGCTACACCTTC	CASSQEPQGVYGYTF
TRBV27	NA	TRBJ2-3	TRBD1	TGTGCCAGCAGTAGCCTAGGTTTTGGACAGGCCACAGATACGCAGTATTTT	CASSSLGFGQATDTQYF
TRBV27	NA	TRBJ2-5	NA	TGTGCCAGCAAGTCGAGTAGGGGCGCAGAGACCCAGTACTTC	CASKSSRGAETQYF
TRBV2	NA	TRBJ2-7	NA	TGTGCCAGCAGTGAAAGACAGTTAAGCTCCTACGAGCAGTACTTC	CASSERQLSSYEQYF
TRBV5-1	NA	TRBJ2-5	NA	TGCGCCAGCACGGGCGGGGAGACCCAGTACTTC	CASTGGETQYF
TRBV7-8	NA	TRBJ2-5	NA	TGTGCCAGCAGCCTCACATGGGAGACCCAGTACTTC	CASSLTWETQYF
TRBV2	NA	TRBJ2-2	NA	TGTGCCACCAGACTAGAGGGTTACACCGGGGAGCTGTTTTTT	CATRLEGYTGELFF
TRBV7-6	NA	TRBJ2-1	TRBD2	TGTGCCAGCAGCCCAAGGGCGGGAGTTTCTTACAATGAGCAGTTCTTC	CASSPRAGVSYNEQFF
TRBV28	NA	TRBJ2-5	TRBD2	TGTGCCAGCAGCTTACCAGAGGGGAGGGGATCCAAAGAGACCCAGTACTTC	CASSLPEGRGSKETQYF
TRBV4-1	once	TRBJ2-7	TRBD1	TGCGCCAGCAGCCAGTGGACAGGGGGTTACGAGCAGTACTTC	CASSQWTGGYEQYF
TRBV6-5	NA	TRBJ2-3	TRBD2	TGTGCCAGTCGGCGGGAGGGAACAGATACGCAGTATTTT	CASRREGTDTQYF
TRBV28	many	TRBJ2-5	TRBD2	TGTGCCAGCAGAGGGATAGCGGGAATGGAGACCCAGTACTTC	CASRGIAGMETQYF
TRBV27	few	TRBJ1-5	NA	TGTGCCAGCACCGGGTACGCAACGAGCAATCAGCCCCAGCATTTT	CASTGYATSNQPQHF
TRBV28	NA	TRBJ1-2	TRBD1	TGTGCCAGCGGGAGGGGAGGGACAGGGGAATCCTATGGCTACACCTTC	CASGRGGTGESYGYTF
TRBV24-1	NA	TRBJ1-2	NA	TGTGCCACCAGTGACCACAGCAGCTATGGCTACACCTTC	CATSDHSSYGYTF
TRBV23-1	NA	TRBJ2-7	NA	TGCGCCAGCAGGGACTCCAAAGCCTCCTACGAGCAGTACTTC	CASRDSKASYEQYF
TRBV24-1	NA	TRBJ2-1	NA	TGTGCCACCAGCGATAGGACTAGGGGGTACAATGAGCAGTTCTTC	CATSDRTRGYNEQFF
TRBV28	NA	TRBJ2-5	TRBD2	TGTGCCAGCAGTGGGGGGGAGTGGGAGACCCAGTACTTC	CASSGGEWETQYF
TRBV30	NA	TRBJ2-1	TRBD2	TGTGCCCGCTCCGGGACTAGCGGCAGCAATGAGCAGTTCTTC	CARSGTSGSNEQFF
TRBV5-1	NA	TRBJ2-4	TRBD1	TGCGCCAGCAGCTCACCTTACCGGGACAGAGAAAACATTCAGTACTTC	CASSSPYRDRENIQYF
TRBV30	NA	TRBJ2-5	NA	TGTGCCTGGGTCGAAGGAGGGAACCAAGAGACCCAGTACTTC	CAWVEGGNQETQYF
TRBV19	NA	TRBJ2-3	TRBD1	TGTGCCAGTAGTATAGATCTTGGACAGGGTCAAGATACGCAGTATTTT	CASSIDLGQGQDTQYF
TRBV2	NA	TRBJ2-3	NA	TGTGCCAGCAGCCCCTCTTTTCCGGATACGCAGTATTTT	CASSPSFPDTQYF
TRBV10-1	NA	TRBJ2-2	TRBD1	TGCGCCAGCACGACAGGGGCGGACACCGGGGAGCTGTTTTTT	CASTTGADTGELFF
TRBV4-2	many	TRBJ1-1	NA	TGTGCCAGCAGCCAAGATGAGGGGAACACTGAAGCTTTCTTT	CASSQDEGNTEAFF
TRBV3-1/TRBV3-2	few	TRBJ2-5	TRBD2	TGTGCCAGCAGCCAAGGGGTAGCGGGAGGGGCGGAGACCCAGTACTTC	CASSQGVAGGAETQYF
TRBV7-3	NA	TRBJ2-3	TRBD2	TGTGCCAGCGCTGTCGGAGCGGGAGGGCCCAGCACAGATACGCAGTATTTT	CASAVGAGGPSTDTQYF
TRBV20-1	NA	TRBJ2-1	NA	TGCAGTGCTAGTCTTAGCGGCAATGAGCAGTTCTTC	CSASLSGNEQFF
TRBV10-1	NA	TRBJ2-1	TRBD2	TGCGCCAGCAGTCCCGGGACTAGCGGGAGGAATGAGCAGTTCTTC	CASSPGTSGRNEQFF
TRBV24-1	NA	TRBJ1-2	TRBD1	TGTGCCGCCCGGGACAGGGGAACATATGGCTACACCTTC	CAARDRGTYGYTF
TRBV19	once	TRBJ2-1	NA	TGTGCCAGTAGCGCCTACACGGGTTCCTACAATGAGCAGTTCTTC	CASSAYTGSYNEQFF
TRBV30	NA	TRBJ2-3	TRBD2	TGTGCCTGGGGGACTAGCGCCACAGATACGCAGTATTTT	CAWGTSATDTQYF
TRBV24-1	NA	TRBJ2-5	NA	TGTGCCACCAGTGCCCTGGGGGGAGCCGCGGGAGAGACCCAGTACTTC	CATSALGGAAGETQYF